This TCR beta chain was retrieved from a study of tumor-infiltrating lymphocytes in oesophageal squamous cell carcinoma. The CDR3 spans 13 residues. Germline-derived CDR1 and CDR2 are SGHRS and YFSETQ. In TCRdb, the PCR reads were re-called with MiXCR into one record per CDR3 protein. The sample lists just under 20,000 distinct CDR3 sequences; less than 45% were seen once. The V call is TRBV5-1, the J call TRBJ2-5; TRBD2 is a possible D gene (6 bases). The J call is uncertain, as TRBJ2-7 better fits the DNA end. Sequenced sample: normal esophageal tissue next to the tumor. This sequence originates from a male donor with esophageal squamous cell carcinoma. DNA of the CDR3: TGCGCCAGCGGCCAGGAGGGCACCTACGAGCAGTACTTC. This gives the protein CASGQEGTYEQYF.